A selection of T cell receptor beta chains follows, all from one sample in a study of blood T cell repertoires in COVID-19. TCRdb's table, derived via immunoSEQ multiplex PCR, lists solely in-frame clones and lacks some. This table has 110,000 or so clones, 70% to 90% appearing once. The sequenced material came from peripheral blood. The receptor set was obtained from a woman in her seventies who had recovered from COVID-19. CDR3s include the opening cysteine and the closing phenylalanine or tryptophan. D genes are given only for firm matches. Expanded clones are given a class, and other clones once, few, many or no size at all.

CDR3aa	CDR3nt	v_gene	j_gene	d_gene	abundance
CASTSRVGGYTF	TGTGCCAGCACGAGCAGGGTCGGAGGCTACACCTTC	TRBV6-6	TRBJ1-2	-	-
CASSLTAVDTDTQYF	TGTGCCAGCAGCTTAACGGCCGTCGACACAGATACGCAGTATTTT	TRBV7-3	TRBJ2-3	-	-
CAISELTGLAETSSYNEQFF	TGTGCCATCAGTGAGCTGACGGGACTAGCGGAGACGAGCTCCTACAATGAGCAGTTCTTC	TRBV10-3	TRBJ2-1	TRBD2	-
CASSKGLEYEQYF	TGTGCCAGCAGCAAGGGACTAGAATACGAGCAGTACTTC	TRBV7-3	TRBJ2-7	TRBD2	-
CAIRRQGEEDGYTF	TGTGCCATCAGGAGACAGGGGGAAGAGGATGGCTACACCTTC	TRBV10-3	TRBJ1-2	TRBD1	-
CASSPTSGSSAQYF	TGTGCCAGCAGCCCTACTAGCGGGAGTTCTGCGCAGTATTTT	TRBV28	TRBJ2-3	TRBD2	-
CASSQGSGSSYEQYF	TGTGCCAGCAGCCAAGGTTCCGGGAGCTCCTACGAGCAGTACTTC	TRBV4-2	TRBJ2-7	-	-
CATSDLAGGTGTYNEQFF	TGTGCCACCAGTGATTTGGCCGGAGGGACCGGGACCTACAATGAGCAGTTCTTC	TRBV24-1	TRBJ2-1	-	-
CASSSSRGKDTQYF	TGTGCCAGCAGCTCCTCCAGGGGAAAAGATACGCAGTATTTT	TRBV7-3	TRBJ2-3	-	-
CASSPRQGESSGANVLTF	TGTGCCAGCAGCCCCCGACAGGGGGAGAGCTCTGGGGCCAACGTCCTGACTTTC	TRBV7-3	TRBJ2-6	TRBD1	-
CASSPSGGSQPQHF	TGTGCCAGCAGCCCGTCCGGAGGGAGTCAGCCCCAGCATTTT	TRBV5-5	TRBJ1-5	-	-
CASSAPHLLEALRF	TGTGCCAGCAGTGCCCCCCACCTTCTGGAGGCGCTGCGCTTT	TRBV2	TRBJ1-1	-	-
CASSVGGAGTGELFF	TGTGCCAGCAGTGTGGGGGGAGCAGGGACCGGGGAGCTGTTTTTT	TRBV2	TRBJ2-2	-	few
CASSPVGGTGANVLTF	TGTGCCAGCTCACCAGTCGGCGGGACCGGGGCCAACGTCCTGACTTTC	TRBV18	TRBJ2-6	-	-
CASSQGSGPYEQYF	TGCGCCAGCAGCCAAGGGTCAGGGCCCTACGAGCAGTACTTC	TRBV4-1	TRBJ2-7	-	-
CASSAFPEGSGANVLTF	TGTGCCAGCAGCGCCTTTCCCGAGGGCTCTGGGGCCAACGTCCTGACTTTC	TRBV9	TRBJ2-6	-	-
CASSFRGLISTDTQYF	TGTGCCAGCAGTTTCAGAGGTTTAATTAGCACAGATACGCAGTATTTT	TRBV28	TRBJ2-3	-	-
CASSLQAYEQYF	TGTGCCAGCAGCTTACAGGCCTACGAGCAGTACTTC	TRBV7-2	TRBJ2-7	-	-
CASKQGNQPQHF	TGTGCCAGCAAACAGGGGAATCAGCCCCAGCATTTT	TRBV6-5	TRBJ1-5	TRBD1	-
CASSPGLAGTGNNEQFF	TGTGCCAGCTCCCCGGGACTAGCGGGGACCGGTAACAATGAGCAGTTCTTC	TRBV18	TRBJ2-1	TRBD2	-
CASSRGGRDVSPLHF	TGTGCCAGCAGCCGCGGGGGCAGGGACGTTTCACCCCTCCACTTT	TRBV7-9	TRBJ1-6	-	-
CSVEAVMGLVNPDTQYF	TGCAGCGTTGAAGCTGTAATGGGACTAGTCAACCCAGATACGCAGTATTTT	TRBV29-1	TRBJ2-3	TRBD2	-
CASSPTGPRETQYF	TGTGCCAGCTCCCCGACAGGGCCCAGGGAGACCCAGTACTTC	TRBV7-8	TRBJ2-5	TRBD1	-
CAWSVPGGQPQHF	TGTGCCTGGAGTGTACCGGGGGGTCAGCCCCAGCATTTT	TRBV30	TRBJ1-5	-	-
CASRKEAGANVLTF	TGTGCCAGCAGAAAAGAGGCTGGGGCCAACGTCCTGACTTTC	TRBV6-6	TRBJ2-6	-	-
CASSWTSGGRSSYNEQFF	TGTGCCAGCAGTTGGACTAGCGGGGGGCGGAGCTCCTACAATGAGCAGTTCTTC	TRBV9	TRBJ2-1	TRBD2	-
CATGTPGYTF	TGTGCCACAGGGACTCCTGGCTACACCTTC	TRBV10-3	TRBJ1-2	-	-
CASSLKPGGLAGNTIYF	TGTGCCAGCAGCTTAAAGCCAGGGGGTTTGGCTGGAAACACCATATATTTT	TRBV11-2	TRBJ1-3	TRBD1	-
CASSPTPNYGYTF	TGTGCCAGCAGCCCGACACCTAACTATGGCTACACCTTC	TRBV28	TRBJ1-2	-	-
CASRKPSSITSANEQFF	TGTGCCAGCAGGAAGCCCTCATCCATCACTAGCGCCAATGAGCAGTTCTTC	TRBV5-4	TRBJ2-1	TRBD2	-
CASSVGSLSGTDTQYF	TGTGCCAGCAGCGTAGGGAGCCTGTCTGGCACAGATACGCAGTATTTT	TRBV9	TRBJ2-3	-	-
CASSSRDRRYEQYF	TGCGCCAGCAGCTCCCGGGACAGGAGATACGAGCAGTACTTC	TRBV5-1	TRBJ2-7	TRBD1	-
CASSQETGGPKGETQYF	TGTGCCAGCAGCCAAGAGACGGGAGGGCCAAAGGGAGAGACCCAGTACTTC	TRBV3-1/TRBV3-2	TRBJ2-5	TRBD2	-
CASSRESANYGYTF	TGTGCCAGCAGCCGGGAGTCGGCTAACTATGGCTACACCTTC	TRBV7-9	TRBJ1-2	-	-
CASSLSQREFSEQFF	TGCGCCAGCAGCTTGAGCCAGCGGGAGTTTAGTGAGCAGTTCTTC	TRBV5-1	TRBJ2-1	TRBD2	few
CASSYLQGLAGGNEQFF	TGTGCCAGCAGTTACCTTCAGGGACTAGCGGGAGGGAATGAGCAGTTCTTC	TRBV6-2/TRBV6-3	TRBJ2-1	TRBD2	-
CSVGQGAANEQFF	TGCAGCGTAGGACAGGGGGCAGCCAATGAGCAGTTCTTC	TRBV29-1	TRBJ2-1	TRBD1	once
CASSVGASEKLFF	TGTGCCAGTAGTGTGGGGGCGAGTGAAAAACTGTTTTTT	TRBV19	TRBJ1-4	-	-
CASSSGTSQETQYF	TGTGCCAGCAGCAGCGGGACTAGTCAAGAGACCCAGTACTTC	TRBV5-4	TRBJ2-5	TRBD2	-
CAISKQGHEQYF	TGTGCCATCAGCAAACAGGGCCACGAGCAGTACTTC	TRBV10-3	TRBJ2-7	-	-